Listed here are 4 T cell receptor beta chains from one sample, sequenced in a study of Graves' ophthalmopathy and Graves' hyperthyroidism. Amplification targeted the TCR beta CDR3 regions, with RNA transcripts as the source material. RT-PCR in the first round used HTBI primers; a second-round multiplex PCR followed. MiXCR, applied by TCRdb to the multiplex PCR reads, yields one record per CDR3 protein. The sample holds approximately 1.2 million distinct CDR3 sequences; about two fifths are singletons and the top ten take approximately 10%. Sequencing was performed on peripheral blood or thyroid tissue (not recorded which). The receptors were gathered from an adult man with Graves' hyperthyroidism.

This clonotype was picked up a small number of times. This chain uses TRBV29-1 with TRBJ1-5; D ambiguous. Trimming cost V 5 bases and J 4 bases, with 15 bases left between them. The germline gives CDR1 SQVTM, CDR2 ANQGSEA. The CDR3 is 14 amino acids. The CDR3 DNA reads TGCAGCGTTAGGACGGCAGCTAAAAATCAGCCCCAGCATTTT. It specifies CSVRTAAKNQPQHF.

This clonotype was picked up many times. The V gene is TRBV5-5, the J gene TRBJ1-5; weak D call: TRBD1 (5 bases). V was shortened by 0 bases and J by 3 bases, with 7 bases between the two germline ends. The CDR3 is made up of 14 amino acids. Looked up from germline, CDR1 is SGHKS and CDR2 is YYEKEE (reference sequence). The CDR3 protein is CASSLGQINQPQHF. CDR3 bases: TGTGCCAGCAGCTTGGGACAGATCAATCAGCCCCAGCATTTT.

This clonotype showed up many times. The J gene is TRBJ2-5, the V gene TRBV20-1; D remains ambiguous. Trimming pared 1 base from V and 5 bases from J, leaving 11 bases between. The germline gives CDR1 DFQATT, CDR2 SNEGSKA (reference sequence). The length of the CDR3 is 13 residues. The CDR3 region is CSARVFTRETQYF. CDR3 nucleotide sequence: TGCAGTGCTAGAGTCTTCACCCGGGAGACCCAGTACTTC.

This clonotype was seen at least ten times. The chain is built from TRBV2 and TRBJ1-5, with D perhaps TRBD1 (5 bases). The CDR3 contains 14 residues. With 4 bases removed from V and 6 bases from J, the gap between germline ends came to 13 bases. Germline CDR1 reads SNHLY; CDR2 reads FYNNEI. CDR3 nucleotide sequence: TGTGCCAGCAGTGGGCAGGGAAGCCGTCAGCCCCAGCATTTT. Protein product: CASSGQGSRQPQHF.